Below are 12 T cell receptor beta chains sequenced from a single sample in a study of blood T cells in healthy people across ages. For the second PCR, which ran for about 6 to 11 cycles, a sample-barcoded 5' primer and a J-beta primer mix were used. Using its own MiXCR run on the 5' RACE reads, TCRdb lists one record per CDR3 protein. Among about 1.5 million distinct CDR3 sequences, roughly 43% were seen once, and the ten largest hold about 4%. The sample taken for sequencing was blood. These receptors were taken from a woman younger than 30 in good health.

This clonotype was seen a handful of times. This rearrangement joins TRBV7-2 to TRBJ2-1; 11 bases match TRBD2. The length of the CDR3 is 17 residues. V lost 5 bases, J lost 4 bases, and 10 bases stayed unmatched. From germline, CDR1 is SGHTA and CDR2 FQGNSA. The CDR3 sequence: CASSRKSGTSGYNEQFF. CDR3 sequence (DNA): TGTGCCAGCAGCCGTAAATCCGGGACTAGCGGTTACAATGAGCAGTTCTTC.

CDR3 sequence reads: CASSPQLATGRGTQYF. The CDR3, as DNA: TGCGCCAGCAGCCCACAACTAGCGACCGGACGAGGTACGCAGTATTTT. The rearrangement joins TRBV4-3 to TRBJ2-3; 7 positions agree with TRBD2. The V gene's germline CDR1 is LGHNA and CDR2 YSLEER. Losses at the gene ends were 4 bases for V and 8 bases for J; bases not matched to a gene: 15. There are 16 residues in the CDR3.

The chain links TRBV11-2 to TRBJ1-1; D not certain. CDR1 SGHAT and CDR2 FQNNGV come from the germline V gene. The CDR3 contains 13 residues. Trimming stripped 0 bases from V and 6 bases from J, with 8 bases between. The CDR3 loop is CASSLDSRAEAFF. CDR3 nucleotides: TGTGCCAGCAGCTTAGATTCTCGGGCTGAAGCTTTCTTT.

This clonotype was detected a few times. This chain uses TRBV7-9 with TRBJ2-7; D gene unclear. CDR1 is SEHNR and CDR2 is FQNEAQ in the germline V gene (reference sequence). The V and J ends lost 2 bases and 5 bases respectively, with 10 bases between them. The CDR3 is 13 residues long. CDR3 protein: CASSLWDFNEQYF. The CDR3 DNA sequence: TGTGCCAGCAGCTTATGGGATTTCAACGAGCAGTACTTC.

This clonotype was counted only a few times. The chain carries TRBV6-2 or TRBV6-3 and TRBJ2-1; D is unclear. CDR3 length equals 13 residues. V lost 5 bases to trimming and J lost 8 bases, with 13 bases between them. Germline V CDR1 and CDR2: MNHEY, SVGEGT. CDR3 loop: CASSTFPLHEQFF. Written as DNA, the CDR3 is TGTGCCAGCAGTACCTTCCCCTTACATGAGCAGTTCTTC.

The chain uses TRBV6-2 or TRBV6-3 and TRBJ2-6; D unclear. Germline V gene lookup returns CDR1 MNHEY and CDR2 SVGEGT. V was shortened by 2 bases and J by 4 bases, with 12 bases between the two germline ends. The CDR3 has 16 residues. DNA of the CDR3: TGTGCCAGCAGTTACGCACGTGTGGCAGGGGCCAACGTCCTGACTTTC. Protein product: CASSYARVAGANVLTF.

This clonotype was seen a few times. V gene TRBV4-1 combines with J gene TRBJ1-1; D is possibly TRBD1 (6 bases). V was shortened by 2 bases and J by 7 bases, with 11 bases between the two germline ends. Germline CDR1 reads MGHRA; CDR2 reads YSYEKL. The CDR3 is 13 residues long. CDR3 loop: CASSQPQGFEAFF. CDR3 in DNA: TGCGCCAGCAGCCAACCACAGGGCTTTGAAGCTTTCTTT.

The rearrangement links TRBV29-1 to TRBJ2-5, with 7 bases lining up with TRBD1. The CDR3 contains 15 residues. The junction had 15 bases not matched to a gene; V was cut back by 0 bases and J by 11 bases. The germline gives CDR1 SQVTM, CDR2 ANQGSEA. The CDR3 region is CSVEDTGVIHNEQYF. CDR3 nucleotide sequence: TGCAGCGTTGAAGATACAGGGGTTATACACAATGAGCAGTACTTC.

The V gene is TRBV12-3 or TRBV12-4, the J gene TRBJ2-1, with TRBD2 as a possible D gene (5 bases). V was pared by 6 bases and J by 4 bases, with 13 bases between. The CDR3 contains 14 residues. CDR3 DNA sequence: TGTGCCAGCAGGCTAGGGAGTGGTTACAATGAGCAGTTCTTC. Translated, it gives CASRLGSGYNEQFF.

The rearrangement uses TRBV7-2 and TRBJ2-1; TRBD2 matches 7 bases. The closer fit of TRBJ2-7 to the DNA end suggests the J call may be wrong. Germline V gives CDR1 SGHTA, CDR2 FQGNSA. The CDR3 runs 15 residues. DNA for the CDR3: TGTGCCAGCAGCTTATTCGCGGGGGATTACAATGAGCAGTACTTC. This translates into CASSLFAGDYNEQYF.

This rearrangement joins TRBV6-6 to TRBJ1-6; TRBD1 matches at 8 bases. The J segment lost 0 bases and the V segment lost 7 bases, leaving 5 bases of the junction unmatched. Germline values: CDR1 MNHNY, CDR2 SVGAGI (reference sequence). The CDR3 runs 16 residues. The CDR3 DNA follows: TGTGCCAGCAAAGGACAGGGCTTCTCCTATAATTCACCCCTCCACTTT. This sequence encodes CASKGQGFSYNSPLHF.

A single count supports this clonotype. The genes are TRBV6-5 and TRBJ2-3; no clear D gene. CDR1 is MNHEY, CDR2 SVGAGI, per germline. The CDR3 runs to 11 residues. V lost 5 bases and J 8 bases, leaving 8 bases between the germline ends. The CDR3 spells CASSTVGTQYF. The CDR3 DNA reads TGTGCCAGCAGTACCGTTGGTACGCAGTATTTT.